This T cell receptor (beta chain) was identified during a study of neoadjuvant anti-PD-1 for oral cavity cancer. In the study overall: Non-progressing patients received a fourth nivolumab dose near day 43, then surgery on days 50-56.

Germline V lookup: CDR1 MNHEY, CDR2 SVGAGI. The V end was cut by 5 bases, the J end by 2 bases, with 16 bases between. The CDR3 runs 15 residues. Six replicates per PBMC sample, mostly from 400 to 500 ng of genomic DNA. The method was immunoSEQ multiplex PCR; TCRdb's version includes in-frame clones alone and lacks a portion of them. The repertoire holds about 16,000 clones, 50% to 65% seen once, with over 2% in the top ten. This sequence was found in a person aged 35 to 85 with oral cavity squamous cell carcinoma. The sequences come from PBMCs, collected before nivolumab (anti-PD-1) treatment. The chain carries TRBV6-5 and TRBJ2-7; a weak D match, TRBD2 (6 bases). The CDR3 DNA is TGTGCCAGCAGTGCCCGGGACTCCCCCCCCTACGAGCAGTACTTC. It specifies CASSARDSPPYEQYF.